These T cell receptor beta chains were read from a single sample in a study of blood T cell repertoires in COVID-19. Sequenced by immunoSEQ multiplex PCR; TCRdb stores in-frame clones only, minus some. The sample has roughly 160,000 clones, around 80% seen once. Sequenced sample: PBMCs or T cells enriched from blood (not recorded which). The receptors stem from a man in his forties or fifties who had recovered from COVID-19. Each CDR3 is given with its conserved first and last residue. D genes are given only for firm matches. Clone size, where shown, is once, few, many, or a class for clones that have expanded.

D gene: NA; clone size: NA; V gene: TRBV5-1; J gene: TRBJ2-3; CDR3 DNA: TGCGCCAGCAGCTTGGTGGCGGGGACTAGCACAGATACGCAGTATTTT; CDR3 protein: CASSLVAGTSTDTQYF
D gene: TRBD2; clone size: once; V gene: TRBV4-1; J gene: TRBJ2-1; CDR3 DNA: TGCGCCAGCTCCCAAGCGGGGGGCATCCACAATGAGCAGTTCTTC; CDR3 protein: CASSQAGGIHNEQFF
D gene: NA; clone size: NA; V gene: TRBV6-5; J gene: TRBJ2-1; CDR3 DNA: TGTGCCAGCAGTCACGTAACAGAAGTTAGTGAGCAGTTCTTC; CDR3 protein: CASSHVTEVSEQFF
D gene: NA; clone size: NA; V gene: TRBV7-2; J gene: TRBJ2-7; CDR3 DNA: TGTGCCAGCAGACCCGGGGGGCTCAGCTCCTACGAGCAGTACTTC; CDR3 protein: CASRPGGLSSYEQYF
D gene: TRBD2; clone size: NA; V gene: TRBV27; J gene: TRBJ2-3; CDR3 DNA: TGTGCCAGCCAGCCTGAGCGGGGGATGAACACAGATACGCAGTATTTT; CDR3 protein: CASQPERGMNTDTQYF
D gene: NA; clone size: medium-sized; V gene: TRBV28; J gene: TRBJ1-1; CDR3 DNA: TGTGCCAGCGCGAGGAACACTGAAGCTTTCTTT; CDR3 protein: CASARNTEAFF
D gene: TRBD1; clone size: NA; V gene: TRBV18; J gene: TRBJ2-1; CDR3 DNA: TGTGCCAGCTCAACGCAGCGACAGGGAATGATTGGCAATGAGCAGTTCTTC; CDR3 protein: CASSTQRQGMIGNEQFF
D gene: NA; clone size: NA; V gene: TRBV7-7; J gene: TRBJ2-1; CDR3 DNA: TGTGCTAGCAGCTTGGGGCCCGCGGTGTACAATGAGCAGTTCTTC; CDR3 protein: CASSLGPAVYNEQFF
D gene: TRBD2; clone size: NA; V gene: TRBV5-1; J gene: TRBJ2-3; CDR3 DNA: TGCGCCAGCAGCTTGGAAACGCAGGGAGGGGCCACAGATACGCAGTATTTT; CDR3 protein: CASSLETQGGATDTQYF
D gene: TRBD1; clone size: once; V gene: TRBV6-6; J gene: TRBJ2-3; CDR3 DNA: TGTGCCAGTAAACCCGGGACAGCCACAGATACGCAGTATTTT; CDR3 protein: CASKPGTATDTQYF
D gene: NA; clone size: NA; V gene: TRBV5-4; J gene: TRBJ1-4; CDR3 DNA: TGTGCCAGCAGCTTGGAGGCAGGGTGGGGTGAAAAACTGTTTTTT; CDR3 protein: CASSLEAGWGEKLFF
D gene: TRBD2; clone size: NA; V gene: TRBV2; J gene: TRBJ2-1; CDR3 DNA: TGTGCCAGCAGTCGGACTAGCGGGGGGGCCAGGTATGAGCAGTTCTTC; CDR3 protein: CASSRTSGGARYEQFF
D gene: NA; clone size: NA; V gene: TRBV7-3; J gene: TRBJ1-6; CDR3 DNA: TGTGCCAGCAGCTTACTAGGGGGTCGGAATTCACCCCTCCACTTT; CDR3 protein: CASSLLGGRNSPLHF
D gene: NA; clone size: NA; V gene: TRBV7-9; J gene: TRBJ2-3; CDR3 DNA: TGTGCCAGCAGGGGGAGACGGGATAGCACAGATACGCAGTATTTT; CDR3 protein: CASRGRRDSTDTQYF
D gene: NA; clone size: NA; V gene: TRBV19; J gene: TRBJ1-1; CDR3 DNA: TGTGCCACCCAGATGGGGGGCACTGAAGCTTTCTTT; CDR3 protein: CATQMGGTEAFF
D gene: NA; clone size: NA; V gene: TRBV4-1; J gene: TRBJ1-2; CDR3 DNA: TGCGCCAGCAGCCAAGATCTTTACAGGGTAAATGGCTACACCTTC; CDR3 protein: CASSQDLYRVNGYTF
D gene: NA; clone size: NA; V gene: TRBV29-1; J gene: TRBJ1-1; CDR3 DNA: TGCAGCGCCGGGTCAGGGTTGAACACTGAAGCTTTCTTT; CDR3 protein: CSAGSGLNTEAFF
D gene: NA; clone size: NA; V gene: TRBV4-3; J gene: TRBJ1-4; CDR3 DNA: TGCGCCAGCAGCCAAGATCCCGGGGCGGGAGAAAAACTGTTTTTT; CDR3 protein: CASSQDPGAGEKLFF
D gene: NA; clone size: once; V gene: TRBV12-3/TRBV12-4; J gene: TRBJ2-7; CDR3 DNA: TGTGCCAGCAGTTTGGGCCAAATCTACGAGCAGTACTTC; CDR3 protein: CASSLGQIYEQYF
D gene: NA; clone size: NA; V gene: TRBV12-3/TRBV12-4; J gene: TRBJ2-1; CDR3 DNA: TGTGCCAGCAGTCTCTCTTCTATCAATGAGCAGTTCTTC; CDR3 protein: CASSLSSINEQFF
D gene: TRBD1; clone size: NA; V gene: TRBV7-3; J gene: TRBJ2-2; CDR3 DNA: TGTGCCAGCAGCCTGGACAGGTTGGACACCGGGGAGCTGTTTTTT; CDR3 protein: CASSLDRLDTGELFF
D gene: TRBD2; clone size: NA; V gene: TRBV27; J gene: TRBJ2-2; CDR3 DNA: TGTGCCAGCAGTTTATTCGGCGGGGGGGCGATATCTACCGGGGAGCTGTTTTTT; CDR3 protein: CASSLFGGGAISTGELFF
D gene: NA; clone size: NA; V gene: TRBV5-1; J gene: TRBJ2-2; CDR3 DNA: TGCGCCAGCAGCTTGTGGCCCCTCACCGGGGAGCTGTTTTTT; CDR3 protein: CASSLWPLTGELFF
D gene: NA; clone size: NA; V gene: TRBV2; J gene: TRBJ1-1; CDR3 DNA: TGTGCCAGCAGTGACAGCTCCGGAGGCACTGAAGCTTTCTTT; CDR3 protein: CASSDSSGGTEAFF